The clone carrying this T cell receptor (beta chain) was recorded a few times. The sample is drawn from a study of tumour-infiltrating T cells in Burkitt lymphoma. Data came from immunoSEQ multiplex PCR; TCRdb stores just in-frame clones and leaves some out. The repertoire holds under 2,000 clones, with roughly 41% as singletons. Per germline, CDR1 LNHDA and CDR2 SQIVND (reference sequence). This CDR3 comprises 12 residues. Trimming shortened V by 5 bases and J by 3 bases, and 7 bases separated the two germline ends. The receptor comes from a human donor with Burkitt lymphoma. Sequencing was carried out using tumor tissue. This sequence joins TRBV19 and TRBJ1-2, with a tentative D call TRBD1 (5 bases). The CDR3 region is CASSARDYGYTF. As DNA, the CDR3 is TGTGCCAGTAGTGCCAGGGACTATGGCTACACCTTC.